This entry lists 30 T cell receptor beta chains sequenced from one sample in a study of blood T cell repertoires in COVID-19. Clones were sequenced by immunoSEQ multiplex PCR, and TCRdb holds only the in-frame ones, with some missing. The table shows some 200,000 clones, with 86% occurring only once. The source material was peripheral blood. All receptors come from a woman in her sixties or seventies with COVID-19, enrolled during active disease.

This rearrangement joins TRBV19 to TRBJ2-2, with 8 bases aligning to TRBD1. Germline V gives CDR1 LNHDA, CDR2 SQIVND (reference sequence). The CDR3 has 14 residues. The V and J ends lost 4 bases and 6 bases, in that order; junction bases with no gene match: 4. DNA of the CDR3: TGTGCCAGTAGTACAGGGGGCTTGGCCGGGGAGCTGTTTTTT. Translated, it gives CASSTGGLAGELFF.

The V gene is TRBV9, the J gene TRBJ1-3, with 8 bases lining up with TRBD1. The length of the CDR3 is 15 residues. Unmatched junction bases numbered 7, after V lost 4 bases and J lost 4 bases. Germline CDR1 SGDLS, CDR2 YYNGEE. CDR3 nucleotides: TGTGCCAGCAGCCTTACAGGGGGTCCAGGAAACACCATATATTTT. Translated, it gives CASSLTGGPGNTIYF.

V and J are TRBV6-5 and TRBJ2-2; 12 bases are shared with TRBD1. Germline lookup yields CDR1 MNHEY and CDR2 SVGAGI. The CDR3 has 15 amino acids. V shed 7 bases, J shed 4 bases, and the junction held 4 bases outside the gene matches. The CDR3: CASIWGQGATGELFF. The DNA of the CDR3 is TGTGCCAGCATATGGGGACAGGGGGCCACCGGGGAGCTGTTTTTT.

The gene calls are TRBV7-3 and TRBJ2-1; 9 bases agree with TRBD2. The CDR3 contains 16 residues. With V trimmed by 4 bases and J by 10 bases, 14 bases remained unmatched. Germline-derived CDR1 and CDR2 are SGHTA and FQGTGA. Here the CDR3 DNA reads TGTGCCAGCAGCTCCCCCAGGCGGGAGGGCCGAGGAGAGCAGTTCTTC. Encoded protein: CASSSPRREGRGEQFF.

The rearrangement joins TRBV28 to TRBJ2-7; D unclear. Germline assignment: CDR1 MDHEN and CDR2 SYDVKM. Between the trimmed V and J ends, which lost 4 bases and 6 bases, there was a span of 7 bases. The CDR3 runs to 11 residues. In DNA form, the CDR3 reads TGTGCCAGCAGTTGGAGAGGCGAGCAGTACTTC. Encoded protein: CASSWRGEQYF.

The chain carries TRBV24-1 and TRBJ2-5; TRBD1 is a possible D gene (5 bases). The CDR3 is made up of 13 amino acids. In germline, CDR1 is KGHDR, CDR2 SFDVKD. V was shortened by 9 bases and J by 5 bases, with 15 bases between the two germline ends. The CDR3 loop reads CATSSTDLETQYF. CDR3 nucleotide sequence: TGTGCCACCTCATCGACAGATTTGGAGACCCAGTACTTC.

V usage is TRBV28 and J usage is TRBJ1-4; the D is unclear. This CDR3 spans 15 amino acids. CDR1 MDHEN and CDR2 SYDVKM come from the germline V gene. V was shortened by 3 bases and J by 5 bases, with 13 bases between the two germline ends. The CDR3 DNA follows: TGTGCCAGCAGTTTGACGCAGACGGGGAATGAAAAACTGTTTTTT. It is translated as CASSLTQTGNEKLFF.

V is TRBV2 and J is TRBJ1-3, with D maybe TRBD1 (6 bases). This CDR3 is built from 14 residues. Germline CDR1 is SNHLY and CDR2 is FYNNEI. Trimming removed 7 bases at V and 7 bases at J, with 17 bases between. The CDR3 nucleotides are TGTGCCAGCACCACATGGGCAGGGGCGAACACCATATATTTT. Encoded protein: CASTTWAGANTIYF.

The rearrangement links TRBV6-5 to TRBJ1-4; no definite D call. Germline V lookup: CDR1 MNHEY, CDR2 SVGAGI. With 5 bases removed from V and 9 bases from J, the gap between germline ends came to 16 bases. The CDR3 is made up of 14 amino acids. CDR3 sequence (DNA): TGTGCCAGCAGTCGGCCACGGGAAATTCAAAAACTGTTTTTT. Translated: CASSRPREIQKLFF.

The chain carries TRBV4-2 and TRBJ2-2; TRBD1 might be the D (6 bases). Germline V gene data show CDR1 as LGHNA and CDR2 as YNFKEQ. Trimming cost V 0 bases and J 6 bases, with 14 bases left between them. The CDR3 is made up of 16 amino acids. CDR3: CASSQEWQGYSGELFF. In nucleotides, the CDR3 is TGTGCCAGCAGCCAAGAATGGCAGGGGTACTCCGGGGAGCTGTTTTTT.

The gene calls are TRBV19 and TRBJ1-2; TRBD1 matches at 7 bases. Germline V gene data show CDR1 as LNHDA and CDR2 as SQIVND (reference sequence). V was pared by 6 bases and J by 6 bases, with 7 bases of the junction left unmatched. The CDR3 covers 13 residues. CDR3 sequence reads: CASRHTGEDGYTF. CDR3 nucleotide sequence: TGTGCCAGTAGGCACACAGGGGAGGATGGCTACACCTTC.

The chain employs TRBV6-2 or TRBV6-3 and TRBJ2-7; 8 bases map to TRBD2. The CDR3 is made up of 16 amino acids. CDR1 and CDR2 (germline): MNHEY, SVGEGT. With 6 bases clipped from V and 2 bases from J, the junction kept 12 bases outside the gene matches. CDR3 nucleotide sequence: TGTGCCAGCAGGCCTCTGGTGGCGGGAGGAACCTACGAGCAGTACTTC. Its translation: CASRPLVAGGTYEQYF.

The chain joins TRBV4-2 to TRBJ2-1, with D possibly being TRBD2 (6 bases). The CDR3 spans 14 residues. Trimming shortened V by 1 base and J by 9 bases, and 13 bases separated the two germline ends. CDR1 is LGHNA and CDR2 is YNFKEQ in the germline V gene. CDR3 sequence: CASSQAGGTGEQFF. For the CDR3, the DNA is TGTGCCAGCAGCCAAGCCGGAGGGACGGGTGAGCAGTTCTTC.

V usage is TRBV19 and J usage is TRBJ2-1; 9 positions agree with TRBD1. The junction had 5 bases not matched to a gene; V was cut back by 4 bases and J by 7 bases. This CDR3 is built from 14 residues. CDR1 LNHDA and CDR2 SQIVND come from the germline V gene (reference sequence). CDR3 bases: TGTGCCAGTAGTAGGTGGACAGGGGCAAATGAGCAGTTCTTC. It translates to CASSRWTGANEQFF.

The CDR3: CASGSGVTEAFF. In nucleotides, the CDR3 is TGTGCCAGTGGGTCAGGGGTTACTGAAGCTTTCTTT. The genes are TRBV12-3 or TRBV12-4 and TRBJ1-1, with D tentatively TRBD1 (6 bases). There are 12 residues in the CDR3. Between the trimmed V and J ends, which lost 9 bases and 5 bases, there was a span of 13 bases.

CDR3 amino acids: CASSETATLPFF. As DNA, the CDR3 is TGTGCCAGCAGTGAAACAGCCACCCTTCCGTTCTTC. The genes are TRBV6-1 and TRBJ2-1; no reliable D call. CDR1 MNHNS and CDR2 SASEGT come from the germline V gene. V shed 2 bases and J shed 15 bases, with 14 bases lying between them. The CDR3 loop spans 12 amino acids.

This rearrangement joins TRBV9 to TRBJ2-7; 8 bases fit TRBD1. CDR3 length: 16 amino acids. Losses at the gene ends were 3 bases for V and 2 bases for J; bases not matched to a gene: 10. Germline V CDR1 and CDR2: SGDLS, YYNGEE. The CDR3 here is CASSAGTGTGAYEQYF. In nucleotides, the CDR3 is TGTGCCAGCAGCGCGGGGACCGGGACAGGCGCCTACGAGCAGTACTTC.

V usage is TRBV7-9 and J usage is TRBJ1-2; TRBD1 agrees at 7 bases. The CDR3 runs 13 residues. Trimming at V came to 6 bases and at J to 5 bases, leaving 6 bases not matched to a gene. CDR1 is SEHNR and CDR2 is FQNEAQ in the germline V gene (reference sequence). Here the CDR3 DNA reads TGTGCCAGCAGTCCAGGGGGTTTATATGGCTACACCTTC. Residues: CASSPGGLYGYTF. Full variable domain (missing parts from reference TRBV7-9 and TRBJ1-2): DTGVSQNPRHKITKRGQNVTFRCDPISEHNRLYWYRQTLGQGPEFLTYFQNEAQLEKSRLLSDRFSAERPKGSFSTLEIQRTEQGDSAMYLCASSPGGLYGYTFGSGTRLTVV.

The V gene is TRBV19, the J gene TRBJ2-3; D might be TRBD1 (6 bases). The CDR3 totals 16 residues. Trimming cost V 5 bases and J 2 bases, with 17 bases left between them. The V gene's germline CDR1 is LNHDA and CDR2 SQIVND (reference sequence). The CDR3 DNA sequence: TGTGCCAGTAGTCCGGGACACAAAATCCCCACAGATACGCAGTATTTT. Translating it yields CASSPGHKIPTDTQYF.

V is TRBV18 and J is TRBJ1-1; D possibly corresponds to TRBD1 (5 bases). The germline V and J ends were trimmed by 5 bases and 0 bases, with 10 bases remaining between them. From germline, CDR1 is KGHSH and CDR2 LQKENI. The CDR3 contains 14 residues. CDR3 protein: CASSSQGLNTEAFF. The CDR3 region has the DNA TGTGCCAGCTCATCGCAGGGTCTGAACACTGAAGCTTTCTTT.

The gene calls are TRBV11-3 and TRBJ2-2; possible D gene TRBD2, 6 bases. The V end lost 1 base, the J end lost 4 bases, and 13 bases lay between the germline ends. From germline, CDR1 is SGHNT and CDR2 YENEEA. The CDR3 spans 16 residues. In DNA form, the CDR3 reads TGTGCCAGCAGCTTAGTGGGCGGGACGGGCACCGGGGAGCTGTTTTTT. Its protein product is CASSLVGGTGTGELFF.

This chain connects TRBV5-4 to TRBJ2-1; TRBD2 matches at 8 bases. Trimming cost V 3 bases and J 2 bases; bases outside gene matches: 4. The germline V gene encodes CDR1 SGHNT and CDR2 YYREEE (reference sequence). The CDR3 consists of 15 residues. The CDR3 nucleotides read TGTGCCAGCAGCTCGCCGACTAGCGCCTACAATGAGCAGTTCTTC. Translating it yields CASSSPTSAYNEQFF.

The chain employs TRBV7-8 and TRBJ2-2, with 16 bases identical to TRBD2. The germline V gene encodes CDR1 SGHVS and CDR2 FQNEAQ. Trimming removed 8 bases from V and 5 bases from J; junction bases left unmatched: 8. The CDR3 totals 17 residues. CDR3: CASWGLAGGPRTGELFF. Here the CDR3 DNA reads TGTGCCAGCTGGGGACTAGCGGGAGGGCCTCGGACCGGGGAGCTGTTTTTT.

The rearrangement uses TRBV7-9 and TRBJ2-5, with 7 bases matching TRBD2. The CDR3 is 15 amino acids. The germline V gene encodes CDR1 SEHNR and CDR2 FQNEAQ (reference sequence). V lost 5 bases and J lost 4; bases outside the gene matches: 10. The CDR3, as DNA: TGTGCCAGCAGCCCCGGGGGAGGACTAGGAGAGACCCAGTACTTC. Translated: CASSPGGGLGETQYF.

The chain has TRBV6-5 and TRBJ1-2, with 7 nucleotides matching TRBD1. The CDR3 is made up of 16 amino acids. CDR1 is MNHEY and CDR2 is SVGAGI in the germline V gene. V trimming: 0 bases; J trimming: 5 bases; junction bases outside the gene matches: 9. DNA for the CDR3: TGTGCCAGCAGTTACTCTAGGGGGCTCGAGATATATGGCTACACCTTC. This encodes CASSYSRGLEIYGYTF.

The genes are TRBV3-1 (or the pseudogene TRBV3-2) and TRBJ1-4; TRBD1 might be the D (6 bases). Germline V gene sequence: CDR1 LGHDT, CDR2 YNNKEL (reference sequence). The length of the CDR3 is 17 residues. The V end was cut by 0 bases, the J end by 6 bases, with 17 bases between. The CDR3 DNA sequence: TGTGCCAGCAGCCAAGAGCTTCCGGGACATAATCATGAAAAACTGTTTTTT. Amino acid sequence: CASSQELPGHNHEKLFF.

This clone appeared once. The chain uses TRBV14 and TRBJ1-2; 7 bases match TRBD1. The germline CDR1 and CDR2 sequences are SGHDN and FVKESK. Unmatched junction bases numbered 7, after V lost 4 bases and J lost 2 bases. The CDR3 sequence is 15 residues long. The CDR3 region is CASSPPTGENYGYTF. Here the CDR3 DNA reads TGTGCCAGCAGCCCTCCAACAGGGGAAAACTATGGCTACACCTTC. The full variable domain, rest sourced from reference TRBV14 and TRBJ1-2, is EAGVTQFPSHSVIEKGQTVTLRCDPISGHDNLYWYRRVMGKEIKFLLHFVKESKQDESGMPNNRFLAERTGGTYSTLKVQPAELEDSGVYFCASSPPTGENYGYTFGSGTRLTVV.

This clone showed up just once. The chain couples TRBV2 to TRBJ1-4; maybe TRBD1 (6 bases). Per the germline V gene, CDR1 is SNHLY and CDR2 is FYNNEI. The CDR3 totals 14 residues. V was cut by 2 bases and J by 8 bases, with 12 bases left in between. The CDR3 reads CASSEYTGSEKLFF. The CDR3 DNA follows: TGTGCCAGCAGTGAATACACAGGGTCCGAAAAACTGTTTTTT.

The chain links TRBV28 to TRBJ1-3; 9 bases are a match to TRBD1. Germline lookup yields CDR1 MDHEN and CDR2 SYDVKM. The trim removed 5 bases at V and 4 bases at J, leaving 3 bases unmatched. CDR3 length equals 14 residues. CDR3: CASSQGTGGNTIYF. CDR3 bases: TGTGCCAGCAGTCAGGGGACAGGGGGAAACACCATATATTTT.

The rearrangement links TRBV6-2 or TRBV6-3 to TRBJ2-1; 9 bases are shared with TRBD2. Germline CDR1 is MNHEY and CDR2 is SVGEGT. The CDR3 length is 14 residues. Losses at the gene ends were 4 bases for V and 5 bases for J; bases not matched to a gene: 3. In DNA, the CDR3 is TGTGCCAGCAGTTCCCGCGGGGGGGACAATGAGCAGTTCTTC. As protein: CASSSRGGDNEQFF.